This is a list of T cell receptor beta chains from one sample in a study of T cells in Graves' hyperthyroidism and ophthalmopathy. Each CDR3 protein is one row after TCRdb ran MiXCR on the multiplex PCR reads. The sample consists of hundreds of thousands of distinct CDR3 sequences, around 16% of them appearing once. The material sequenced was blood. These receptors came from a woman in her late teens or twenties with Graves' hyperthyroidism. CDR3s include the opening cysteine and the closing phenylalanine or tryptophan.

j_call	v_call	cdr3_aa
TRBJ2-5	TRBV6-1	CASSERAETQYF
TRBJ2-6	TRBV5-1	CASSPDQSGANVLTF
TRBJ2-3	TRBV6-1	CASSPVTSGYEDTQYF
TRBJ1-2	TRBV4-1	CASSPPSGTGIGYTF
TRBJ1-2	TRBV19	CASSIAQDRAF
TRBJ2-7	TRBV5-6	CASSSPTSVSYEQYF
TRBJ2-5	TRBV7-8	CASSVLPRGPEYPQETQYF
TRBJ2-1	TRBV7-6	CASAVQSGGGAGKQFF
TRBJ1-3	TRBV29-1	CSVARPSSGNTIYF
TRBJ2-7	TRBV4-1	CASSQGETYEQYF
TRBJ1-1	TRBV12-3/TRBV12-4	CASSLVGTNTEAFF
TRBJ2-5	TRBV2	CASSDLQETQYF
TRBJ2-5	TRBV5-5	CASSLLGQGGRETQYF
.	TRBV12-3/TRBV12-4	CASSLAQGLYNEQYF
TRBJ2-5	TRBV9	CASSPGGLAGMETQYF
TRBJ2-4	TRBV7-8	CASSLARVVIVGSAKNIQYF
TRBJ2-3	TRBV2	CASTEGRGGAADTQYF
TRBJ2-3	TRBV12-3/TRBV12-4	CASSLGGGADTQYF
TRBJ2-7	TRBV2	CASGEIWREQYF
TRBJ2-3	TRBV7-9	CASSVLGAYRADTQYF
TRBJ2-7	TRBV20-1	CSARGWEQREGTYEQYF
TRBJ2-3	TRBV7-3	CASSLHAGGASDTQYF
TRBJ1-2	TRBV20-1	CSAGGGNYGYTF
TRBJ2-4	TRBV14	CASSRLLQAKNIQYF
TRBJ1-5	TRBV2	CASSVGTGGGNQPQHF
TRBJ2-3	TRBV10-1	CASSGEDTQYF
TRBJ2-1	TRBV18	CASSPPGRTGVPNEQFF
TRBJ1-2	TRBV5-6	CASSQTGQGPYGYTF
TRBJ1-2	TRBV6-1	CASGEIPTGRYGYTF
TRBJ1-1	TRBV5-5	CASRSPLKETFF
TRBJ2-3	TRBV7-8	CASSLYRARGSADTQYF
TRBJ1-1	TRBV12-3/TRBV12-4	CASSLRGGGYTEAFF
TRBJ2-1	TRBV5-1	CASSLEDTLSYNEQFF
TRBJ1-6	TRBV12-3/TRBV12-4	CASSSRDRVNSPLHF
TRBJ2-1	TRBV2	CASSGELAAPNEQFF
TRBJ1-3	TRBV29-1	CSVEKATGGGNTIYF
TRBJ2-7	TRBV12-3/TRBV12-4	CASSTDGPYEQYF
TRBJ2-5	TRBV18	CASSPLSRRTSEETQYF
TRBJ2-2	TRBV5-1	CASRRTQATGELFF
TRBJ1-1	TRBV20-1	CSGSGTGETEAFF
TRBJ2-1	TRBV10-3	CAISESGGSSYNEQFF
TRBJ2-2	TRBV6-2/TRBV6-3	CASSKRGNGELFF
TRBJ1-6	TRBV6-1	CASTAKTGSSYNSPLHF
TRBJ2-7	TRBV19	CASSITAGYEQYF
TRBJ1-5	TRBV20-1	CSARERGQNSNQPQHF
TRBJ2-1	TRBV19	CASRSGRGGNEQFF
TRBJ1-5	TRBV20-1	CSAPRTGGRDQPQHF
TRBJ2-5	TRBV3-1	CASRSAGETQYF
TRBJ1-5	TRBV6-2/TRBV6-3	CASTGDISNQPQHF
TRBJ1-2	TRBV19	CASSTRNRAVDYGYTF
TRBJ2-5	TRBV11-2	CASSARSREAQYF
TRBJ2-1	TRBV10-3	CAIRPGAGGQDEQFF